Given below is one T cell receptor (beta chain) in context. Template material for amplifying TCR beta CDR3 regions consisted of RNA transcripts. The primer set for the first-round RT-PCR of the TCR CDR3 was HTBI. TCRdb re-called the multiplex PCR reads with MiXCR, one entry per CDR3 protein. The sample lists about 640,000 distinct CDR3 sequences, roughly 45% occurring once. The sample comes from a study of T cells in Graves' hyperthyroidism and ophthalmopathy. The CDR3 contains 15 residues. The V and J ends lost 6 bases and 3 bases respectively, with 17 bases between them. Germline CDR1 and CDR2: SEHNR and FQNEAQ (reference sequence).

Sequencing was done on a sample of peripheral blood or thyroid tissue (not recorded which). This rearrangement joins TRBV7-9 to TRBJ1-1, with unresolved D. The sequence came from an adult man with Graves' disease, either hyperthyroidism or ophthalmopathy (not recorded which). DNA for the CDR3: TGTGCCAGCAGTCCCACGTGGGTTCGGGACACTGAAGCTTTCTTT. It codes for CASSPTWVRDTEAFF.